These T cell receptor beta chains were read from a single sample in a study of control samples from healthy donors and cancer patients. Measured with immunoSEQ multiplex PCR; TCRdb has only the in-frame clones, and not every one. The table has about 130,000 clones, roughly 92% seen once. The sequenced sample consisted of PBMCs. The receptors here all came from a man of 80 years or more with head and neck cancer. The CDR3 runs from the conserved cysteine through the conserved F or W. D genes are given only for firm matches. Clone size, where shown, is once, few, many, or a class for clones that have expanded.

j_call v_call d_call clone_size cdr3_nt cdr3_aa
TRBJ2-7 TRBV9 - - TGTGCCAGCAGCGTGGGCGGATCCTACGAGCAGTACTTC CASSVGGSYEQYF
TRBJ1-2 TRBV15 TRBD1 - TGTGCCACCAGCAGAGACATCCAGGGGGGAGCTGGCTACACCTTC CATSRDIQGGAGYTF
TRBJ1-2 TRBV6-6 - - TGTGCCACCTCGACTGTCTATGGCTACACCTTC CATSTVYGYTF
TRBJ2-3 TRBV5-4 - - TGTGCCAGCAGCTTGGTCGGTGGGGGGCGAGATACGCAGTATTTT CASSLVGGGRDTQYF
TRBJ2-7 TRBV10-3 - - TGTGCCATCAGTGAGTCAGACAACTCCTACGAGCAGTACTTC CAISESDNSYEQYF
TRBJ1-1 TRBV4-3 TRBD1 - TGCGCCAGCAGCCGGGACAGGGGGCGAGATGAAGCTTTCTTT CASSRDRGRDEAFF
TRBJ2-6 TRBV7-2 - once TGTGCCAGCACCCCCGGGCACTCTGGGGCCAACGTCCTGACTTTC CASTPGHSGANVLTF
TRBJ2-7 TRBV7-6 TRBD2 - TGTGCCAGCAGCTTCGGCGGGAGAGGCTACGAGCAGTACTTC CASSFGGRGYEQYF
TRBJ2-7 TRBV7-2 - - TGTGCCAGCAGCTTATATCGCCGACATCCCGAAAGCTCCTACGAGCAGTACTTC CASSLYRRHPESSYEQYF
TRBJ2-1 TRBV4-1 - - TGCGCCAGCAGCCTCGGACAGTACAATGAGCAGTTCTTC CASSLGQYNEQFF
TRBJ2-3 TRBV5-1 - once TGCGCCAGCAGCCTAAGACACTCTAGCGCCCGCACAGATACGCAGTATTTT CASSLRHSSARTDTQYF
TRBJ2-7 TRBV4-1 TRBD2 - TGCGCCAGCAGCCAAGATTTCGTCGGCGGGGGCTCCTACGAGCAGTACTTC CASSQDFVGGGSYEQYF
TRBJ1-2 TRBV5-5 - once TGTGCCAGCAGCTCCGGGCTCCTAGCACCCTATGGCTACACCTTC CASSSGLLAPYGYTF
TRBJ1-5 TRBV27 - - TGTGCCAGCAGTTTCGCCAGCAATCAGCCCCAGCATTTT CASSFASNQPQHF
TRBJ1-6 TRBV5-6 - - TGTGCCAGCAGCTTTGCTGGGGCGGTTGACGGTTCACCCCTCCACTTT CASSFAGAVDGSPLHF
TRBJ2-1 TRBV5-1 - - TGCGCCAGCAGCTTGGCCAACATGGCCCGCCTCGATGAGCAGTTCTTC CASSLANMARLDEQFF
TRBJ1-1 TRBV6-5 - - TGTGCCAGCAGCTTGGTAGTGGGATCGGGCACTGAAGCTTTCTTT CASSLVVGSGTEAFF